This is a list of T cell receptor beta chains from one sample in a study of cytomegalovirus exposure and HLA in healthy donors. Here immunoSEQ multiplex PCR was the method, and the copy in TCRdb shows in-frame clones only, minus some. This table lists fewer than 250,000 clones. The sequencing sample was made of PBMCs. The receptors come from a woman in her 30s in good health and CMV-seropositive. Both conserved end residues are part of each CDR3.

TRBV4-2	TRBJ1-4	CASSHTAGVNEKLFF
TRBV11-2	TRBJ2-1	CASSSSNRAGGEQFF
TRBV6-5	TRBJ1-3	CASREERVRGTIYF
TRBV5-1	TRBJ2-3	CASRPQVTSTDTQYF
TRBV27	TRBJ1-1	CASSHPRGGAEAFF
TRBV7-7	TRBJ2-2	CASSLDRDRELFF
TRBV5-1	TRBJ1-2	CASSPGTGEGYTF
TRBV6-5	.	CASSYAGTGGYEQYF
TRBV7-8	TRBJ1-1	CASSLTRGNTEAFF
TRBV7-9	TRBJ2-5	CASGNWNRGETQYF
TRBV6-5	.	CASSYGAISEQYF
TRBV6-1	TRBJ1-4	CASRGTGGVWEKLFF
TRBV7-2	TRBJ2-7	CASSFGGKFYEQYF
TRBV14	TRBJ1-2	CASSQAGTGRGYTF
TRBV29-1	TRBJ2-3	CSVDGAGGPGTDTQYF
TRBV6-5	TRBJ2-5	CASSLIGLGEETQYF
TRBV5-8	TRBJ1-4	CASSVGTVNEKLFF
TRBV19	TRBJ1-2	CASTSNLGDLRFNYGYTF
TRBV27	TRBJ1-5	CASSFEGGSNQPQHF
TRBV29-1	TRBJ1-5	CSVEGDRGQPQHF
TRBV5-1	TRBJ1-5	CASSSRGALNQPQHF
TRBV20-1	TRBJ2-7	CSALDTEQYF
TRBV4-1	TRBJ2-1	CASSKRLAGAYNEQFF
TRBV7-9	TRBJ2-3	CASSPRVAGVTDTQYF
TRBV5-5	TRBJ2-7	CASSFFSTGSYEQYF
TRBV2	TRBJ2-1	CASSEEALAGPKGEQFF
TRBV28	TRBJ1-5	CASNTGTLNQPQHF
TRBV5-8	TRBJ2-2	CASSFGWTGELFF
TRBV2	TRBJ1-2	CASSAFGQGSDYTF
TRBV4-3	TRBJ2-7	CASSRGSAEQYF
TRBV7-6	TRBJ1-2	CASSLDAGLGYTF
TRBV15	TRBJ2-6	CATSRFQRGFSGANVLTF
TRBV2	TRBJ2-1	CASRVEGPGTQQFF
TRBV7-2	TRBJ2-5	CASSLFAGTGGETQYF
TRBV7-6	TRBJ2-3	CASSLTRADTQYF
TRBV5-4	TRBJ2-3	CASSLGGAATDTQYF
TRBV11-2	TRBJ2-3	CASSFVPPGGGKDTQYF
TRBV2	TRBJ2-7	CASSENPGTGKNYEQYF
TRBV18	TRBJ2-5	CASSPKTVETQYF
TRBV7-2	TRBJ2-7	CASSLADGTGRYEQYF
TRBV5-6	TRBJ2-5	CASSHDRGWKETQYF
TRBV19	TRBJ1-2	CASRWGEGTNYGYTF
TRBV6-1	TRBJ2-5	CASSEDRGALETQYF